The clone carrying this T cell receptor beta chain has a handful of counts. Its target is unknown. The sample originates from a study of CD8+ T cells in alopecia areata. Study-wide points: Higher clonality and more expanded CD8+ clones appeared in lesional than normal scalp.

The sequencing template was cDNA reverse transcribed from extracted RNA. The method was immunoSEQ multiplex PCR; TCRdb's version includes in-frame clones alone and lacks a portion of them. The sample records about 200,000 clones, about 56% being singletons. CD4+ and CD8+ T cells were sorted from PBMCs. The CDR3 spans 13 residues. The ends were cut back, 7 bases at V and 3 bases at J, with 15 bases in the middle. The germline CDR1 and CDR2 sequences are SQVTM and ANQGSEA. The chain couples TRBV29-1 to TRBJ1-2, with a tentative D call TRBD1 (6 bases). Sequencing used CD8+ T cells sorted from blood. The sequence came from a human donor in good health. The CDR3 DNA reads as TGCAGCGCGAAGGGGGGTCGCGACTATGGCTACACCTTC. Protein sequence: CSAKGGRDYGYTF.